This TCR beta chain appears in the sequencing data of a study of cytomegalovirus exposure and HLA in healthy donors. Broader study findings: Later, an analysis showed that TCR beta chains associated with HLA were more clonally expanded than others that were equally common.

A remark on this clone: Antigen unknown.

PCR used 60 Vbeta primers and 13 Jbeta primers. The authors' processing: Approximately 12 million of the roughly 80 million unique TCR beta chains counted in a later analysis were shared. Profiled with immunoSEQ multiplex PCR; TCRdb holds only in-frame clones, not every one. Clone size and the V and J calls come from that table; the DNA yielded D and trimming. Among roughly 150,000 clones listed, around 77% were seen once. Input material: PBMCs. The TCR originated in a man in his forties in good health and CMV-seronegative.

The CDR3 bases are TGTGCCAGCAGTTTCTCGGGACTAGCGGGAGGGCAAGAGACCCAGTACTTC. Translation gives CASSFSGLAGGQETQYF. The chain has TRBV27 and TRBJ2-5; 16 bases are shared with TRBD2. The length of the CDR3 is 17 residues. Unmatched junction bases numbered 3, after V lost 3 bases and J lost 2 bases. The germline V gene has CDR1 MNHEY and CDR2 SMNVEV (reference sequence).